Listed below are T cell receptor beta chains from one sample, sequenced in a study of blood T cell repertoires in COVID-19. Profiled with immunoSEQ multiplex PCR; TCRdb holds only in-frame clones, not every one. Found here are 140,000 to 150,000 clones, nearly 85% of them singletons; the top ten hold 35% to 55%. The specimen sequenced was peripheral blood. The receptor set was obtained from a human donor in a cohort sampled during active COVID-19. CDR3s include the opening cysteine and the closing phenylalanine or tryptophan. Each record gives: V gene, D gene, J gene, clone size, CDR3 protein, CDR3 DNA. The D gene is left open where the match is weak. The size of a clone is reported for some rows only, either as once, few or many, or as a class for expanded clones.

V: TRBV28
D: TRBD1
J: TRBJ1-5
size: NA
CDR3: CASSLGTGGFQPQHF
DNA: TGTGCCAGCAGTTTGGGGACAGGGGGCTTTCAGCCCCAGCATTTT

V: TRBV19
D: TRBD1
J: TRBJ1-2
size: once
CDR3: CASSIDRTGRWGYTF
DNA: TGTGCCAGTAGTATAGATCGGACAGGCAGATGGGGCTACACCTTC

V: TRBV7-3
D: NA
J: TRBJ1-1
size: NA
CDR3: CASSSDRNTEAFF
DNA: TGTGCCAGCAGCTCGGACAGGAACACTGAAGCTTTCTTT

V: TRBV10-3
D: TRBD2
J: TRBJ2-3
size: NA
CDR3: CAIRRTSGRAGYSTDTQYF
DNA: TGTGCCATCAGGAGGACTAGCGGGAGGGCTGGATATAGCACAGATACGCAGTATTTT

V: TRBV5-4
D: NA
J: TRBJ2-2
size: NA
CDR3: CASSRRELPGELFF
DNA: TGTGCCAGCAGCCGGAGGGAGCTTCCCGGGGAGCTGTTTTTT

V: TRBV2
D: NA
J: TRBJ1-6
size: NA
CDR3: CASSTDSGGFYNSPLHF
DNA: TGTGCCAGCAGTACGGATTCTGGGGGCTTTTATAATTCACCCCTCCACTTT

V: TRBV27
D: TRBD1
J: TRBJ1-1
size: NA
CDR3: CASSGTGRRAEAFF
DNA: TGTGCCAGCAGTGGGACAGGGCGGCGGGCTGAAGCTTTCTTT

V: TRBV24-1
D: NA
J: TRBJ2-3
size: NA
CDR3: CATSDSMSTDTQYF
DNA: TGTGCCACCAGTGATTCTATGTCAACAGATACGCAGTATTTT

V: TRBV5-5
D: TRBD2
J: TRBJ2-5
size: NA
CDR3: CASTQSGGETQYF
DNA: TGTGCCAGCACTCAATCGGGGGGAGAGACCCAGTACTTC

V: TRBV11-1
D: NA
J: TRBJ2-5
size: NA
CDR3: CASSLGNSPPETQYF
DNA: TGTGCCAGCAGCTTAGGTAACAGTCCCCCGGAGACCCAGTACTTC

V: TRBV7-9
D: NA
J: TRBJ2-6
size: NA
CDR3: CASSFTSGLWANVLTF
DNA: TGTGCCAGCAGCTTCACCTCGGGATTGTGGGCCAACGTCCTGACTTTC

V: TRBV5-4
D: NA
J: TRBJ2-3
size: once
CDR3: CASSLDGNPTDTQYF
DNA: TGTGCCAGCAGCTTGGACGGGAATCCCACAGATACGCAGTATTTT

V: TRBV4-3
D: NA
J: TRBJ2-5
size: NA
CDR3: CASSQDRLRGPQETQYF
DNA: TGCGCCAGCAGCCAAGATCGGTTACGAGGTCCTCAAGAGACCCAGTACTTC

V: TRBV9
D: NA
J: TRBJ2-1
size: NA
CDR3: CASSSSGTSYNEQFF
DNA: TGTGCCAGCAGCTCATCCGGGACATCCTACAATGAGCAGTTCTTC

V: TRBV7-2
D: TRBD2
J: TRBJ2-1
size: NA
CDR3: CASSLLAGEGHNEQFF
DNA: TGTGCCAGCAGCTTACTAGCGGGAGAGGGGCACAATGAGCAGTTCTTC

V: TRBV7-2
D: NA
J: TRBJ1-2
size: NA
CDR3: CASSPSPGEIYGYTF
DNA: TGTGCCAGCAGCCCTTCCCCAGGGGAAATCTATGGCTACACCTTC

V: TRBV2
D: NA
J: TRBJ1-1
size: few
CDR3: CASSVRFDEAFF
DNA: TGTGCCAGCAGTGTCAGGTTTGATGAAGCTTTCTTT

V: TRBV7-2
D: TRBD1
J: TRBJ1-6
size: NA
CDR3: CASSFGGTDNSPLHF
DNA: TGTGCCAGCAGCTTTGGGGGGACAGATAATTCACCCCTCCACTTT

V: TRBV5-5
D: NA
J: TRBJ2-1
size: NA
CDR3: CASSLEGASYGQFF
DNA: TGTGCCAGCAGCTTGGAAGGGGCCTCGTATGGGCAGTTCTTC

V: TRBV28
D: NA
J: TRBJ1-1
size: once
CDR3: CASSSTSSGNTEAFF
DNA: TGTGCCAGCAGCTCAACCTCCTCGGGGAACACTGAAGCTTTCTTT

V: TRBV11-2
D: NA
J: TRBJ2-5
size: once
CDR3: CASSLGYQGETQYF
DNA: TGTGCCAGCAGCTTAGGTTACCAGGGAGAGACCCAGTACTTC

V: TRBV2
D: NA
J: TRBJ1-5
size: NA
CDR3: CASSELPGAHQPQHF
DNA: TGTGCCAGCAGTGAGTTGCCAGGGGCCCATCAGCCCCAGCATTTT

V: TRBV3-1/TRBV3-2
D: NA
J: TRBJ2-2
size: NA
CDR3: CASSPHTRLDSTGELFF
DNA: TGTGCCAGCAGCCCACACACTAGACTAGATTCCACCGGGGAGCTGTTTTTT

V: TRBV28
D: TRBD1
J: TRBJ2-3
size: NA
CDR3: CASSFDRATDTQYF
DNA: TGTGCCAGCAGTTTCGACAGGGCTACAGATACGCAGTATTTT

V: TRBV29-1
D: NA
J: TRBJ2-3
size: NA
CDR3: CSVAGTVTDTQYF
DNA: TGCAGCGTCGCCGGGACTGTCACAGATACGCAGTATTTT

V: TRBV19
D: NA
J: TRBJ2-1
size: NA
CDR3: CASSPRGTVYNEQFF
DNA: TGTGCCAGTAGTCCCCGAGGAACTGTCTACAATGAGCAGTTCTTC

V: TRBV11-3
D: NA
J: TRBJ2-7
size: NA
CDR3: CASSLRGFYEQYF
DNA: TGTGCCAGCAGCTTGAGGGGGTTCTACGAGCAGTACTTC

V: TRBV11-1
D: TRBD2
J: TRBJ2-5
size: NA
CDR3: CASSLVIGGETQYF
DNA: TGTGCCAGCAGCTTAGTAATCGGGGGGGAGACCCAGTACTTC

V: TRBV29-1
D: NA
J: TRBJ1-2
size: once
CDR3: CSAQEVTSGYTF
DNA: TGCAGCGCCCAAGAGGTTACCAGCGGCTACACCTTC

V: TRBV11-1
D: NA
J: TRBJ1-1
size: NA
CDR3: CASSPDRYTEAFF
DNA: TGTGCCAGCAGCCCAGACAGGTACACTGAAGCTTTCTTT

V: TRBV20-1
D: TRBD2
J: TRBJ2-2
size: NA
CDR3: CSASKASGNTGELFF
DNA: TGCAGTGCTAGTAAGGCTAGCGGGAACACCGGGGAGCTGTTTTTT

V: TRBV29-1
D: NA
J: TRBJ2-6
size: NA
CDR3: CSVVQSGANVLTF
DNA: TGCAGCGTTGTCCAGTCAGGGGCCAACGTCCTGACTTTC

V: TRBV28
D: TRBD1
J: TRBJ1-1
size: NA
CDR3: CASSPSDRVNTEAFF
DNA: TGTGCCAGCAGTCCCTCGGACAGGGTGAACACTGAAGCTTTCTTT

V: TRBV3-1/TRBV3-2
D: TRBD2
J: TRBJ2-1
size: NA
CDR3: CASTNDRLAGSNEQFF
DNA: TGTGCCAGCACCAATGATCGACTAGCGGGGAGCAATGAGCAGTTCTTC

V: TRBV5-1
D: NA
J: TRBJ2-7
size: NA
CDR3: CASSLAPSREQYF
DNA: TGCGCCAGCAGCTTGGCCCCTAGCCGCGAGCAGTACTTC

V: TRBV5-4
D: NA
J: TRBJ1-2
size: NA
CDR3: CASSSGRDSGTYSGYTF
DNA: TGTGCCAGCAGCTCCGGCCGGGACTCCGGAACCTACTCAGGCTACACCTTC

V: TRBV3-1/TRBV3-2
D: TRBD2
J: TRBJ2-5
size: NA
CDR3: CASSRNVGGEETQYF
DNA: TGTGCCAGCAGCCGGAATGTCGGGGGGGAGGAGACCCAGTACTTC

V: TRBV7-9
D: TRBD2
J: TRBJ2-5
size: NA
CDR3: CASSGRAGGQETQYF
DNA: TGTGCCAGCAGCGGACGGGCGGGGGGGCAAGAGACCCAGTACTTC

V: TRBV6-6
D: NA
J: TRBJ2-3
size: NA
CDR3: CASSYEGDTQYF
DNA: TGTGCCAGCAGTTACGAGGGAGATACGCAGTATTTT

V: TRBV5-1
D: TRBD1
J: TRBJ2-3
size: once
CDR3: CASSHRQGAGTDTQYF
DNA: TGCGCCAGCAGCCACAGACAGGGGGCCGGTACAGATACGCAGTATTTT

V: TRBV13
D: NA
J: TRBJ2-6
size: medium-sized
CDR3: CASSLSGSSGANVLTF
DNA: TGTGCCAGCAGCTTATCGGGGTCCTCTGGGGCCAACGTCCTGACTTTC

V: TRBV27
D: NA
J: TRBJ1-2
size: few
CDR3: CASGEWTDSSSYTF
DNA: TGTGCCAGCGGCGAGTGGACAGACTCCTCTAGCTACACCTTC